Listed here is a single T cell receptor beta chain. Its antigen is unidentified. It was with 60 Vbeta and 13 Jbeta primers that the PCR ran. The protocol was immunoSEQ multiplex PCR, while the TCRdb copy is restricted to in-frame clones and leaves out a portion. The sample has 200,000 to 250,000 clones, about three quarters seen once. There are 16 residues in the CDR3. CDR1 and CDR2 (germline): SGHNT, YENEEA. The V end lost 5 bases, the J end lost 0 bases, and 15 bases lay between the germline ends. The sample comes from a study of cytomegalovirus exposure and HLA in healthy donors. Study-wide context: Earlier, almost 120 million unique TCR beta sequences were recovered from 200 million or so T cells by an analysis.

General observations from the study: Cytomegalovirus status was reportedly diagnosed by the classifier with high sensitivity and specificity.

This sequence originates from a man between 18 and 35 years old in good health and CMV-seronegative. Sequencing was performed on PBMCs. V and J are TRBV11-3 and TRBJ2-3, with a weak D call TRBD2 (6 bases). The CDR3 coding sequence is TGTGCCAGCAGCCCATTTGGCGGGAAGAGCACAGATACGCAGTATTTT. Translation: CASSPFGGKSTDTQYF.